This T cell receptor (beta chain) was documented in a study of cytomegalovirus exposure and HLA in healthy donors. Study context: Among about 190 million T cells, an earlier analysis found roughly 120 million unique TCR beta sequences. Whole-study findings and limits: Common viral pathogens were later found to be apparently linked to several of the most significant clusters.

PCR used 60 Vbeta primers and 13 Jbeta primers. As originally analysed: About 10 million shared chains were among the approximately 87 million unique TCR beta chains that a later analysis counted. The data were produced by immunoSEQ multiplex PCR, yet TCRdb's version contains in-frame clones alone and is incomplete. V, J and clone size reflect that table, while D and trimming were determined from the DNA. The sample includes roughly 130,000 clones, 70% to 90% seen only once; the top ten take over 4.5%. About this clone: What it binds is unknown.

The germline V gene has CDR1 LGHNA and CDR2 YSLEER. The CDR3 spans 15 residues. Trimming removed 2 bases from V and 3 bases from J, with 14 bases in between. The specimen was PBMCs. V and J are TRBV4-3 and TRBJ2-7; the D gene is possibly TRBD2 (6 bases). This TCR derives from a woman in her thirties or forties in good health and CMV-seropositive. In DNA, the CDR3 is TGCGCCAGCAGCCAATTGCGGGGAGACGTCTACGAGCAGTACTTC. It yields the protein CASSQLRGDVYEQYF.